This T cell receptor (beta chain) came from a study of cytomegalovirus exposure and HLA in healthy donors (dated by TCRdb to 2016 to 2017). Regarding the study in general: According to a later analysis, the 120 or so validation repertoires were produced on the same platform as the 666 repertoires of the first cohort. The study was designed to test whether signatures of past pathogen exposure could be identified by cataloging public T cell receptors. Along with the roughly 610-subject first cohort, a separate validation cohort of over 90 different subjects was used. To predict cytomegalovirus infection status, the study brought together high-throughput TCR immunosequencing, statistical association of individual TCRs with disease status, and machine learning.

Receptor amplification or capture employed the immunoSEQ multiplex PCR assay. The published analysis was carried out like this. To diagnose cytomegalovirus status from the catalog of TCR beta chain sequences, a statistical classification framework was built. TCRdb stores this immuneACCESS table with in-frame sequences only. Part of the clones is absent; in the studies checked, under half of the shortfall reflects unresolved V genes, and no reason is known for the rest. The D gene and trimming were derived from the DNA, and the V and J assignments and clone size from that table. For this sample the table gives roughly 70,000 clones, of which 95% to 97% were detected only once. 2% to 2.5% of the sample is held by the ten biggest clonotypes. Note on this clone: The antigen it binds to is not known. The input lacks base qualities; no much larger clone sits a single base away.

Results the study describes overall, beyond this receptor: The study listed 150 to 200 TCR beta chains as associated with cytomegalovirus. A later analysis lacked HLA typing for the validation cohort, so it scored co-occurrence in that cohort across all 110 or so repertoires. Most TCR sequences were observed very rarely across donors, whereas some public TCRs were present in many individuals. The classifier was reported to diagnose cytomegalovirus status with high specificity and sensitivity in both the original and validation cohorts. It was suggested by the authors that the approach could potentially be generalized to other disease states and immunological phenotypes. In vitro tests confirmed that a few of the cytomegalovirus-associated TCR beta chains recognize cytomegalovirus antigens. Subsequent analysis determined that TCRs grouped into clusters in the first cohort also showed a tendency toward co-occurrence across the 120 validation repertoires, and 94% of cluster scores exceeded 0.

Donors formed part of the validation cohort, which comprised 95 to 150 subjects and was distinct from the first cohort of 670 or so subjects. V is trimmed back by 6 bases and J by 8 bases, and the junction contains 8 bases that no gene match accounts for. CDR1 SGHVS and CDR2 FQNEAQ were looked up in the germline V gene. From cysteine to phenylalanine, the CDR3 is 14 amino acids long. Only the CDR3 part of the read is kept: 42 bases, read in frame from the first base. This TCR was sampled from a man between 18 and 35 years old in good health and CMV-seronegative. The material sequenced was PBMCs. The chain employs TRBV7-8 and TRBJ1-5; a stretch of 9 junction bases matches TRBD1. The DNA is as follows: TGTGCCAGCAGAACGGGGACAGGGCGGGAGCCCCAGCATTTT. This codes for CASRTGTGREPQHF.